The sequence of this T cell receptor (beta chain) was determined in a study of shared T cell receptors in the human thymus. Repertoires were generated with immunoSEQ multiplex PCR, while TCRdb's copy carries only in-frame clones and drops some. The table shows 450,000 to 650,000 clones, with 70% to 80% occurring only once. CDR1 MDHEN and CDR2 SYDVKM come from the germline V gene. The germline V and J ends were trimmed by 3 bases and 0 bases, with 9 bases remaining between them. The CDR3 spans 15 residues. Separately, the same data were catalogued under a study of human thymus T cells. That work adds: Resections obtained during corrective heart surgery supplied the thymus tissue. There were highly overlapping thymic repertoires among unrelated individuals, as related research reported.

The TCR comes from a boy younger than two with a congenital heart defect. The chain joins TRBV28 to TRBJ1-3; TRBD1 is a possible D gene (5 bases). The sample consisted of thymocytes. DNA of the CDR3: TGTGCCAGCAGTTTCCCCAGGGACTCTGGAAACACCATATATTTT. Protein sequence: CASSFPRDSGNTIYF.